This record covers a single T cell receptor (beta chain). These data are taken from a study of blood T cell repertoires in COVID-19. CDR3 length: 14 residues. Looked up from germline, CDR1 is MGHRA and CDR2 is YSYEKL. Trimming stripped 0 bases from V and 7 bases from J, with 12 bases between. This table comes from immunoSEQ multiplex PCR, and its TCRdb copy is limited to in-frame clones, with some not included. The sample yields over 200,000 clones, 75% to 90% seen once. The sample comprised peripheral blood. The TCR originated in a man between 60 and 75 years old who had recovered from COVID-19. The chain carries TRBV4-1 and TRBJ2-5; D perhaps matches TRBD2 (6 bases). The CDR3 protein is CASSQEGGTGTQYF. The CDR3 DNA reads TGCGCCAGCAGCCAAGAGGGCGGGACGGGGACCCAGTACTTC.